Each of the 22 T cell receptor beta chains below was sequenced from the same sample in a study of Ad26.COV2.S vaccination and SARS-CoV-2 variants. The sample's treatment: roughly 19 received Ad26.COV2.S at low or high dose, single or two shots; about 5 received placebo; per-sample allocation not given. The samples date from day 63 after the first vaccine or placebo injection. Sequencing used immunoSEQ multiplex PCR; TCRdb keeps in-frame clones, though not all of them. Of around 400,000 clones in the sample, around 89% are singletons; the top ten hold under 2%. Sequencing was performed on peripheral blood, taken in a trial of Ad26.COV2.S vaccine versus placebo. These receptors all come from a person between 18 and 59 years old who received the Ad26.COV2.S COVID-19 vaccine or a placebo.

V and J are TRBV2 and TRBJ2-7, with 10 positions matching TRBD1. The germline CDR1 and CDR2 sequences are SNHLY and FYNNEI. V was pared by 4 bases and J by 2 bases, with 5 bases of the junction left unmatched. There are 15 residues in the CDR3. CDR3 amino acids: CASSAPGTGAYEQYF. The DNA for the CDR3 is TGTGCCAGCAGTGCCCCCGGGACAGGGGCCTACGAGCAGTACTTC.

CDR3: CATSDLADREAFF. In DNA form, the CDR3 reads TGTGCCACCAGTGATTTAGCTGACAGGGAAGCTTTCTTT. The V gene is TRBV24-1, the J gene TRBJ1-1, with a tentative D call TRBD1 (6 bases). In germline, CDR1 is KGHDR, CDR2 SFDVKD. Trimming stripped 1 base from V and 8 bases from J, with 10 bases between. The CDR3 has 13 residues.

CDR3 coding DNA: TGTGCCAGCAGCTTAGAGGGCCTCACAGATACGCAGTATTTT. Its protein product is CASSLEGLTDTQYF. V usage is TRBV11-3 and J usage is TRBJ2-3, with D uncertain. The CDR3 runs to 14 residues. The germline V and J ends were trimmed by 0 bases and 2 bases, with 6 bases remaining between them. Per the germline V gene, CDR1 is SGHNT and CDR2 is YENEEA.

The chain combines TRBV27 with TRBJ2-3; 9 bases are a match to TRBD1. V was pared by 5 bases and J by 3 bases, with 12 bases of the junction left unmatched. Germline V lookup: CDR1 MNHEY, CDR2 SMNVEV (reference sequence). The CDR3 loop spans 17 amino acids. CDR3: CASSPRTGAAGTDTQYF. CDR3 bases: TGTGCCAGCAGTCCTAGGACAGGGGCGGCGGGAACAGATACGCAGTATTTT.

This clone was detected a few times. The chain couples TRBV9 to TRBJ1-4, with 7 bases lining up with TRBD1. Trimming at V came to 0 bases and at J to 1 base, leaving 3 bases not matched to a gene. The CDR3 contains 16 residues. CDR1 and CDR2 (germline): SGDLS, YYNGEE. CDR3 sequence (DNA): TGTGCCAGCAGCGTAGGGGGGGACAGAACTAATGAAAAACTGTTTTTT. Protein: CASSVGGDRTNEKLFF.

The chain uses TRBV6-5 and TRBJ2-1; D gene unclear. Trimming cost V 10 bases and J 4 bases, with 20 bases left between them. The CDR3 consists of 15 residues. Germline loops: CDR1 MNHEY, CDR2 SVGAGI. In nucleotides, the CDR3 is TGTGCCACCTCTTTCCGGACCCTGGGGTACAATGAGCAGTTCTTC. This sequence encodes CATSFRTLGYNEQFF.

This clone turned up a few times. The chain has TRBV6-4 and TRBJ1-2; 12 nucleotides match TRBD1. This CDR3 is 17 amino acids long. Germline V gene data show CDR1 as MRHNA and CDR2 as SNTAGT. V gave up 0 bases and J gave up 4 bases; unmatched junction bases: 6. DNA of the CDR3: TGTGCCAGCAGTGACTCCGGGGGACAGGGGGCTCTCTATGGCTACACCTTC. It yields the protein CASSDSGGQGALYGYTF.

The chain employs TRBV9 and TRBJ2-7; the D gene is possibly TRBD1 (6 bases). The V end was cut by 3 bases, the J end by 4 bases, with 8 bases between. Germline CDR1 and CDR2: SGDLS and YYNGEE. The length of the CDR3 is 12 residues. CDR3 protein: CASSGQGYEQYF. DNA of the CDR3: TGTGCCAGCAGCGGGCAGGGGTACGAGCAGTACTTC.

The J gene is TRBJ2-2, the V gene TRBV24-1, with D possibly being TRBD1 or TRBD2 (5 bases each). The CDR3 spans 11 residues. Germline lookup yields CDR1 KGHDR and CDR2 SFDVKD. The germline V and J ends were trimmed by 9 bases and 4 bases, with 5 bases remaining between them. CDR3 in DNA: TGTGCCACCGGGGGCACCGGGGAGCTGTTTTTT. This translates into CATGGTGELFF.

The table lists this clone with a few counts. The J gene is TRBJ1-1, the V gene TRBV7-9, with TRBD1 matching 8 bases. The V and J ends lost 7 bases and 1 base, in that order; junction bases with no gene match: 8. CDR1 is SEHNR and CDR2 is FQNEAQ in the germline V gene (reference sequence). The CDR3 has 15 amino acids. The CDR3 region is CASTNGQGANTEAFF. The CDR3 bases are TGTGCCAGCACCAATGGACAGGGAGCGAACACTGAAGCTTTCTTT.

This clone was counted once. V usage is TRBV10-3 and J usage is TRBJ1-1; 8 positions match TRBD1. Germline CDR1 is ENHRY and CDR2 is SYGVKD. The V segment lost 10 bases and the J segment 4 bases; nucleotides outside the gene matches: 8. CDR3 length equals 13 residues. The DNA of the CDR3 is TGTGCCACGGGGACAGGACGCGGCACTGAAGCTTTCTTT. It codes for CATGTGRGTEAFF.

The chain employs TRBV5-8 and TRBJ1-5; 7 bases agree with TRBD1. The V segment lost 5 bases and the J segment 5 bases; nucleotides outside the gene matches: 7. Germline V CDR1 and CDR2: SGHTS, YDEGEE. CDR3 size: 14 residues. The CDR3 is CASSLTGLDQPQHF. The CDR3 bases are TGTGCCAGCAGTTTGACAGGGCTGGATCAGCCCCAGCATTTT.

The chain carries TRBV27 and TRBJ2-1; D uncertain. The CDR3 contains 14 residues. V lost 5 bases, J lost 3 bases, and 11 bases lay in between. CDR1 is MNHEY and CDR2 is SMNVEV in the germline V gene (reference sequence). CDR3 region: CASSNTAVYNEQFF. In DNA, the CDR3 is TGTGCCAGCAGTAACACCGCGGTCTACAATGAGCAGTTCTTC.

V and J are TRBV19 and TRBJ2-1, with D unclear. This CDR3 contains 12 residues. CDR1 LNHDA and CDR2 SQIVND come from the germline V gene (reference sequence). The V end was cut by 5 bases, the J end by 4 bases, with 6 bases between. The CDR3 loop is CASSFLYNEQFF. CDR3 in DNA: TGTGCCAGTAGTTTTCTATACAATGAGCAGTTCTTC.

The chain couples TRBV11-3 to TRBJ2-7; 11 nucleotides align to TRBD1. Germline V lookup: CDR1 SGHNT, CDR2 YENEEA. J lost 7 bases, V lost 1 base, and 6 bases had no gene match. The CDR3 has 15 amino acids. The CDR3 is CASSLAGQGVGEQYF. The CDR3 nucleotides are TGTGCCAGCAGCTTAGCGGGACAGGGGGTGGGAGAGCAGTACTTC.

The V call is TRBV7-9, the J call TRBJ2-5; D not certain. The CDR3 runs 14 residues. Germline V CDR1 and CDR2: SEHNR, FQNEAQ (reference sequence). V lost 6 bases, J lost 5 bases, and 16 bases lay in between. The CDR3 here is CASSSPELYETQYF. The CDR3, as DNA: TGTGCCAGCAGTTCCCCGGAGCTCTATGAGACCCAGTACTTC.

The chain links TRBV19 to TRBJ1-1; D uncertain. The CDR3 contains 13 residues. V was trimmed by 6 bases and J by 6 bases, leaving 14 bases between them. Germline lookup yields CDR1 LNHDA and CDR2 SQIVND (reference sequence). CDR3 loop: CASSLLGSAEAFF. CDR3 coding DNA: TGTGCCAGTAGCCTGCTAGGATCCGCTGAAGCTTTCTTT.

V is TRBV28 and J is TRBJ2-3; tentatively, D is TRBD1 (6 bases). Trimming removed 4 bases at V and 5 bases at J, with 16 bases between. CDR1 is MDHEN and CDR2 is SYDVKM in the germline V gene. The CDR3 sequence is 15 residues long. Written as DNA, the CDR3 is TGTGCCAGCAGTTCAGGGGAAGCCACAGGAGATACGCAGTATTTT. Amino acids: CASSSGEATGDTQYF.

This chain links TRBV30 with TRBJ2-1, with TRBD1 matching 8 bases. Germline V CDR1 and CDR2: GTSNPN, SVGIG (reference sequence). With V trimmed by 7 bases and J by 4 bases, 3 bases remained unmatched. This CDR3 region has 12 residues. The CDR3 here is CASDRVYNEQFF. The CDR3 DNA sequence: TGTGCCTCGGACAGGGTATACAATGAGCAGTTCTTC.

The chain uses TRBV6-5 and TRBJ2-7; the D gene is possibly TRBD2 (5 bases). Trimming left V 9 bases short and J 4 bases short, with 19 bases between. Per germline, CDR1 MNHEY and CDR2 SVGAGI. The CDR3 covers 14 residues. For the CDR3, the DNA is TGTGCCAGTAAGGGAGATCCGTGGGGTTACGAGCAGTACTTC. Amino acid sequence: CASKGDPWGYEQYF.

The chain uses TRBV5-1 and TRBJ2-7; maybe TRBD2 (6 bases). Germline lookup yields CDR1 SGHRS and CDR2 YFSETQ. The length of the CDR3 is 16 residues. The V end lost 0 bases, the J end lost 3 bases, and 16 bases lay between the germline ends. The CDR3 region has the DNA TGCGCCAGCAGCTTGGCTCTAGGGGCGGGAATCTACGAGCAGTACTTC. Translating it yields CASSLALGAGIYEQYF.

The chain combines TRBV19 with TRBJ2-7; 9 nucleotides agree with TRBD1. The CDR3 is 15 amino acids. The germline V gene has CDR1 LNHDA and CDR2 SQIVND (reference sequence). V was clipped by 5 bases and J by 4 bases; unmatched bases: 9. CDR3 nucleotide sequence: TGTGCCAGTAGTGCAGGACAGGGGAGGGAGTACGAGCAGTACTTC. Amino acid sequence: CASSAGQGREYEQYF.